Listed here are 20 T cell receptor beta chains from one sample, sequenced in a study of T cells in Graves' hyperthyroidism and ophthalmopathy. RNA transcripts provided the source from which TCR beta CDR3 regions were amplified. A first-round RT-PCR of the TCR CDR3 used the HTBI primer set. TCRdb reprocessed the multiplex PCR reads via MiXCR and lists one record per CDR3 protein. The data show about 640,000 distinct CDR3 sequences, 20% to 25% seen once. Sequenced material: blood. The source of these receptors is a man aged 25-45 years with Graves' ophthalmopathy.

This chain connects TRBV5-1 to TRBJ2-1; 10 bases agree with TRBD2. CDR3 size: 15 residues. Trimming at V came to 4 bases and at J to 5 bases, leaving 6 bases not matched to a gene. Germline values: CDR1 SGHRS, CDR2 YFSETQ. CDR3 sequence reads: CASSRAGGYHNEQFF. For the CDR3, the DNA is TGCGCCAGCAGCCGAGCGGGAGGGTACCACAATGAGCAGTTCTTC.

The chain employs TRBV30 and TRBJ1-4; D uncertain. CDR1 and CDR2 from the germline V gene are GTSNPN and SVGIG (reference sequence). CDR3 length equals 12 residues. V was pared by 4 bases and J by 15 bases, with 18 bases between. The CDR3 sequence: CAWKRESGLMFF. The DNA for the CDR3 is TGTGCCTGGAAACGTGAATCTGGGCTAATGTTTTTT.

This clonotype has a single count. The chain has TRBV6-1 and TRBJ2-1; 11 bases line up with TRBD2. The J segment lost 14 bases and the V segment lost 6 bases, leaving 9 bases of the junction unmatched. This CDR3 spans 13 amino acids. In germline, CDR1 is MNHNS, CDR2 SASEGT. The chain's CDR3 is CASRTSGAPWEFF. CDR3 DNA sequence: TGTGCCAGCAGGACTAGCGGGGCTCCCTGGGAGTTCTTC.

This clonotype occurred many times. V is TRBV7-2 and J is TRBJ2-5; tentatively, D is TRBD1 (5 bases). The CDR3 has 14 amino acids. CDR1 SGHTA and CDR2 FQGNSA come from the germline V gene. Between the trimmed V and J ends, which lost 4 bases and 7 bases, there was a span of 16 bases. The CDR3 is CASSSSAGQRTQYF. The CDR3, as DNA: TGTGCCAGCAGCTCCTCCGCCGGACAAAGGACCCAGTACTTC.

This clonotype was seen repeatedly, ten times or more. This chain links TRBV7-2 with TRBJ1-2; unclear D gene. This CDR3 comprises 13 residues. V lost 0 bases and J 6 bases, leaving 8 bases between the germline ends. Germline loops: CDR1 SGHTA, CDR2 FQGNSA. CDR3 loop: CASSLARENGYTF. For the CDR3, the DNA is TGTGCCAGCAGCTTAGCGCGAGAGAATGGCTACACCTTC. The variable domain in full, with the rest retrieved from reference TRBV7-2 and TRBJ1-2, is GAGVSQSPSNKVTEKGKDVELRCDPISGHTALYWYRQSLGQGLEFLIYFQGNSAPDKSGLPSDRFSAERTGGSVSTLTIQRTQQEDSAVYLCASSLARENGYTFGSGTRLTVV.

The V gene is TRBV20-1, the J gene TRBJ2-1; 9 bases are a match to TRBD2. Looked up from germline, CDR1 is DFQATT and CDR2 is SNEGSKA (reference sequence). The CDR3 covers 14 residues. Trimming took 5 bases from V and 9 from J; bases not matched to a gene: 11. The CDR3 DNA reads TGCAGTGCTCTCCTATCGGCGGGAGGGGTTGAGCAGTTCTTC. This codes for CSALLSAGGVEQFF.

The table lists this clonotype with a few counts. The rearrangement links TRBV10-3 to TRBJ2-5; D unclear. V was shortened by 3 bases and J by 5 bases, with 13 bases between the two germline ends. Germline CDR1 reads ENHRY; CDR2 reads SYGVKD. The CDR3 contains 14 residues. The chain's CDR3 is CAISEAKPWETQYF. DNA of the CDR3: TGTGCCATCAGTGAAGCGAAGCCTTGGGAGACCCAGTACTTC.

Written as DNA, the CDR3 is TGTGCCAGCAGTGGGGGGGCTACGCAGTATTTT. Residues: CASSGGATQYF. V is TRBV6-1 and J is TRBJ2-3; tentatively, D is TRBD1 or TRBD2 (6 bases each). V lost 4 bases, J lost 8 bases, and 7 bases lay in between. The CDR3 length is 11 residues. Germline assignment: CDR1 MNHNS and CDR2 SASEGT.

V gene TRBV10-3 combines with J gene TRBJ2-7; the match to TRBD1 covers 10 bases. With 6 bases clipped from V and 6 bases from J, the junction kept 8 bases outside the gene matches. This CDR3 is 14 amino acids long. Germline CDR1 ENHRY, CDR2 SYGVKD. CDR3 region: CAISTGTGDGEQYF. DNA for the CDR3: TGTGCCATCAGCACCGGGACAGGGGATGGCGAGCAGTACTTC.

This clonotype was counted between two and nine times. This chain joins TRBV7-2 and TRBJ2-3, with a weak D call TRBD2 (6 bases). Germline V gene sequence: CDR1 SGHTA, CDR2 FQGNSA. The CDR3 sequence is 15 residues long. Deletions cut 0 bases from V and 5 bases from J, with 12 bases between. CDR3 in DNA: TGTGCCAGCAGCTTAGCGGGAGGAGGCGTAGATACGCAGTATTTT. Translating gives CASSLAGGGVDTQYF.

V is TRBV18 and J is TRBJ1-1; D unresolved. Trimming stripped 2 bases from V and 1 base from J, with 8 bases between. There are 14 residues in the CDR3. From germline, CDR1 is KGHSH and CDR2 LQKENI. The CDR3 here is CASSPGNTNTEAFF. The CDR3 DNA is TGTGCCAGCTCACCAGGGAATACGAACACTGAAGCTTTCTTT.

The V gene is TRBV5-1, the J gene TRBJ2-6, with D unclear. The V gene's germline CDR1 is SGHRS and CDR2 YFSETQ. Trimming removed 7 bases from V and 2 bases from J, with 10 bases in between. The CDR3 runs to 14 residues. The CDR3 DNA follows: TGCGCCAGCTTTAGCATCCCTGGGGCCAACGTCCTGACTTTC. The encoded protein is CASFSIPGANVLTF.

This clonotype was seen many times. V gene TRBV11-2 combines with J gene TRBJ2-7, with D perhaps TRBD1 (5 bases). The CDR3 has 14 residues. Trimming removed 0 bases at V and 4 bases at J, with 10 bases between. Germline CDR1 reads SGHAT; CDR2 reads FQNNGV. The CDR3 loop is CASSLEAGPYEQYF. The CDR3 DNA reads TGTGCCAGCAGCTTAGAGGCAGGGCCATACGAGCAGTACTTC.

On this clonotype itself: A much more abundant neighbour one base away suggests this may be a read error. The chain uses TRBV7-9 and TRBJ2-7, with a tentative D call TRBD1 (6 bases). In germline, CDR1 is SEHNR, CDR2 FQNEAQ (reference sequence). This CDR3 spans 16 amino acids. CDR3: CAGSLDGDTSPYEQYF. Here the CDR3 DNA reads TGTGCCGGCAGCTTAGATGGGGACACAAGTCCCTACGAGCAGTACTTC.

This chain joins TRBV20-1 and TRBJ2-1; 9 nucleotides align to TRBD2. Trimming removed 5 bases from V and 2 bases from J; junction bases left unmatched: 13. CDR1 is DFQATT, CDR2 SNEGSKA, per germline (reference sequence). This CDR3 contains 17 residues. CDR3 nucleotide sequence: TGCAGTGCTCTCCCAAGGGGAGCGGGAGGAACCTACAATGAGCAGTTCTTC. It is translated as CSALPRGAGGTYNEQFF.

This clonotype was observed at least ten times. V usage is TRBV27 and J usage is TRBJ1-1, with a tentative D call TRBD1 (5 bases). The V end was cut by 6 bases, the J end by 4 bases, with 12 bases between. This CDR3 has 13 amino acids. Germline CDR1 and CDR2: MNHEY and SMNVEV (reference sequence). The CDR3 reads CASRGEDGTEAFF. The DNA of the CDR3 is TGTGCCAGCAGGGGGGAGGACGGCACTGAAGCTTTCTTT.

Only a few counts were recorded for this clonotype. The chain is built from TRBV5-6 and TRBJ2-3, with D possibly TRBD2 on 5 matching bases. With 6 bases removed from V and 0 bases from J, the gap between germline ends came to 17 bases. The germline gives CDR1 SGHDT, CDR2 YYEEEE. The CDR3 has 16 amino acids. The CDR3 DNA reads TGTGCCAGCAACCGTGGGAGTGGACTCAGCACAGATACGCAGTATTTT. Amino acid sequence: CASNRGSGLSTDTQYF.

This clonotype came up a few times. The DNA for the CDR3 is TGTGCCATCAGTCCGGGACAGGGCTTTAATCAGCCCCAGCATTTT. Its protein is CAISPGQGFNQPQHF. V and J are TRBV10-3 and TRBJ1-5, with 9 positions matching TRBD1. Trimming removed 5 bases from V and 4 bases from J; junction bases left unmatched: 6. The CDR3 consists of 15 residues. Germline lookup yields CDR1 ENHRY and CDR2 SYGVKD.

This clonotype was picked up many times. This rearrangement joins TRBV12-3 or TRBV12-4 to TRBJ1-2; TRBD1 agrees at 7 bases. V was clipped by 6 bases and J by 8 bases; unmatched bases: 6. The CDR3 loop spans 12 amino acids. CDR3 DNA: TGTGCCAGCAGGTACAGGGGTTTCGGCTACACCTTC. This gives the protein CASRYRGFGYTF.

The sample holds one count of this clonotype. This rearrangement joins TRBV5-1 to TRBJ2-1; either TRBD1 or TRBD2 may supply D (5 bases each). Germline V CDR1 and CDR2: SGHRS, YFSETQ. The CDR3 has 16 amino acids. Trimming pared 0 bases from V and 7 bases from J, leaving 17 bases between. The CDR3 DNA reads TGCGCCAGCAGCTTGGCCGGGGCATCTCAAGGGAATGAGCAGTTCTTC. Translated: CASSLAGASQGNEQFF. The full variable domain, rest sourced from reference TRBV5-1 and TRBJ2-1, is KAGVTQTPRYLIKTRGQQVTLSCSPISGHRSVSWYQQTPGQGLQFLFEYFSETQRNKGNFPGRFSGRQFSNSRSEMNVSTLELGDSALYLCASSLAGASQGNEQFFGPGTRLTVL.